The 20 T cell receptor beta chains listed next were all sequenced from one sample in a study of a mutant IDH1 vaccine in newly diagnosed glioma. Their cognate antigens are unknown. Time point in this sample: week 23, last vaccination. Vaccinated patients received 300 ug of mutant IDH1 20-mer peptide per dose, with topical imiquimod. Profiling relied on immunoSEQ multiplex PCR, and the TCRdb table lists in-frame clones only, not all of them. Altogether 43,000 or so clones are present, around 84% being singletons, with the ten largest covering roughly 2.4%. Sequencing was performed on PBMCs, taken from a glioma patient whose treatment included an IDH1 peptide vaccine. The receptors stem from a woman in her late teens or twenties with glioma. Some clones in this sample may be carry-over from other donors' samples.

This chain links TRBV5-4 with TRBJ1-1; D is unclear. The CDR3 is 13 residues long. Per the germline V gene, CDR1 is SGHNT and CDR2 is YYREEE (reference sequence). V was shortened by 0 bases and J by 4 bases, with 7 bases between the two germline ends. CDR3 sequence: CASSLGARTEAFF. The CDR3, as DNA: TGTGCCAGCAGCTTGGGGGCGCGCACTGAAGCTTTCTTT.

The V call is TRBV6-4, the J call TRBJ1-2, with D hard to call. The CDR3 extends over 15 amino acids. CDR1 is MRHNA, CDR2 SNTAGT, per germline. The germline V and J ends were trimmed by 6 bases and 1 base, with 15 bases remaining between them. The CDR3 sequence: CASSQTSFLNYGYTF. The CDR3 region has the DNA TGTGCCAGCAGCCAAACATCGTTCCTTAACTATGGCTACACCTTC.

CDR3 DNA sequence: TGTGCCAGCTCGATGGAGGGGAGCAATCAGCCCCAGCATTTT. This encodes CASSMEGSNQPQHF. The chain employs TRBV6-4 and TRBJ1-5, with D tentatively TRBD1 (5 bases). CDR1 and CDR2 from the germline V gene are MRHNA and SNTAGT. The CDR3 length is 14 residues. The V end was cut by 8 bases, the J end by 1 base, with 12 bases between.

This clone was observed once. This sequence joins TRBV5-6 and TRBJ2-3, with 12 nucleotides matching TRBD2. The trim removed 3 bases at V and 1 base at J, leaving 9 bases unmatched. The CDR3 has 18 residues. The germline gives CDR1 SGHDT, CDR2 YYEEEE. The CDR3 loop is CASSYLAGGPQRTDTQYF. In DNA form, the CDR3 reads TGTGCCAGCAGCTACCTAGCGGGAGGGCCCCAACGCACAGATACGCAGTATTTT.

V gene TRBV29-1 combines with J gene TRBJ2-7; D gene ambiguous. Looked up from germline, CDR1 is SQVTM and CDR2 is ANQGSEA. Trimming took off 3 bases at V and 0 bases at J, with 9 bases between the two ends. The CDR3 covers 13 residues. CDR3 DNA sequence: TGCAGCGTTGAGACCACTAACTCCTACGAGCAGTACTTC. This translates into CSVETTNSYEQYF.

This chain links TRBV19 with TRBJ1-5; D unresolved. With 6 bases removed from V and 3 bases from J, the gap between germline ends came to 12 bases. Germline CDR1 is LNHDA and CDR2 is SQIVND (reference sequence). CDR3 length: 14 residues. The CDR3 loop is CASSSGLFNQPQHF. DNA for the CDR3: TGTGCCAGTAGCTCCGGGCTCTTCAATCAGCCCCAGCATTTT.

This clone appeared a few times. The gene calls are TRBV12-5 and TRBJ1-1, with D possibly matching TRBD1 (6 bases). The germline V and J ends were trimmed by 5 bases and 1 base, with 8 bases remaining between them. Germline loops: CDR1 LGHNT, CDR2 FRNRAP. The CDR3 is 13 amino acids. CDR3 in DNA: TGTGCTAGTGGTATGACAGGGAACACTGAAGCTTTCTTT. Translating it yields CASGMTGNTEAFF.

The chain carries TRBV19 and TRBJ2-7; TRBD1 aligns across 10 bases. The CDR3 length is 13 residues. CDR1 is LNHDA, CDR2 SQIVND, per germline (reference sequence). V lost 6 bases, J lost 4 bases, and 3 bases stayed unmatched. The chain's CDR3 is CASRDRGRYEQYF. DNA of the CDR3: TGTGCCAGTAGGGACAGGGGGAGGTACGAGCAGTACTTC. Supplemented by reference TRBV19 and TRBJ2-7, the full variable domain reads DGGITQSPKYLFRKEGQNVTLSCEQNLNHDAMYWYRQDPGQGLRLIYYSQIVNDFQKGDIAEGYSVSREKKESFPLTVTSAQKNPTAFYLCASRDRGRYEQYFGPGTRLTVT.

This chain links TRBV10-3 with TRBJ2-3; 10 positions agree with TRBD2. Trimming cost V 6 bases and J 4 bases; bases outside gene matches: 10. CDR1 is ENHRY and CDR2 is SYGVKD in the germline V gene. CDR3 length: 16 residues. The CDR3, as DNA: TGTGCCATCAGCCCTCCTAGCGGGAGAGGTGCAGATACGCAGTATTTT. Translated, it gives CAISPPSGRGADTQYF.

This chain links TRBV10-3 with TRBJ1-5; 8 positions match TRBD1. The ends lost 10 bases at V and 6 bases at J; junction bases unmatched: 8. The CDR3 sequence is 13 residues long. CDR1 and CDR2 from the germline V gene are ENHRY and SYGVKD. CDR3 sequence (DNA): TGTGCCAGCCCAGGGGGCAGGGCTCAGCCCCAGCATTTT. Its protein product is CASPGGRAQPQHF.

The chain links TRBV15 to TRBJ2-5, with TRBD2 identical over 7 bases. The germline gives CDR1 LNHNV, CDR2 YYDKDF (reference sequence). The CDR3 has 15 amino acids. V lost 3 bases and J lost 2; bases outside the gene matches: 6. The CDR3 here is CATSRAGRGQETQYF. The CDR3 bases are TGTGCCACCAGCAGGGCAGGGCGGGGGCAAGAGACCCAGTACTTC.

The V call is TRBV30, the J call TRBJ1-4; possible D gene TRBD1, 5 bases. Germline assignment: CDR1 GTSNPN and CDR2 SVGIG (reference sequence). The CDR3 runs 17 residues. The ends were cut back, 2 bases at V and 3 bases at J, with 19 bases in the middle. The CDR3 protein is CAWSPLLLGGANEKLFF. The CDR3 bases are TGTGCCTGGAGTCCCCTACTCCTGGGGGGGGCTAATGAAAAACTGTTTTTT.

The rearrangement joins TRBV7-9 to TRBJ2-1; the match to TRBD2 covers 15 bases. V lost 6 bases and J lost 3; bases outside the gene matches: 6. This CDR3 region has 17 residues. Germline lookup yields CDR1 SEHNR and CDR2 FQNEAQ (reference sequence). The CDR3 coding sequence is TGTGCCAGCAGAGGTGGACTAGCGGGAGGGGTCTACAATGAGCAGTTCTTC. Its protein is CASRGGLAGGVYNEQFF.

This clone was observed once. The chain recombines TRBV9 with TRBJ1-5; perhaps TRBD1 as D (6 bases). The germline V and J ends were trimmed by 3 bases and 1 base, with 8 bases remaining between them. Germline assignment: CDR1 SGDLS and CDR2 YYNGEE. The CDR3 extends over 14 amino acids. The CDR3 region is CASSETGSNQPQHF. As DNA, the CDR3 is TGTGCCAGCAGCGAAACAGGGAGCAATCAGCCCCAGCATTTT.

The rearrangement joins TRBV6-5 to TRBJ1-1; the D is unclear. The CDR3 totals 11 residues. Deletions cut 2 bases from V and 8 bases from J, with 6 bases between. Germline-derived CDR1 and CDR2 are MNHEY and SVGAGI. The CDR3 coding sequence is TGTGCCAGCAGTTACGGAGCCGAAGCTTTCTTT. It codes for CASSYGAEAFF.

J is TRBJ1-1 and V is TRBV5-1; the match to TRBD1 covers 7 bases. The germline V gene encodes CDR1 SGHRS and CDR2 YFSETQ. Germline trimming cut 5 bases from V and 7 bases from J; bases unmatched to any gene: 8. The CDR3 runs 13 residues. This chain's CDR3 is CASSTQTGFEAFF. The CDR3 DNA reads TGCGCCAGCAGTACTCAGACAGGGTTTGAAGCTTTCTTT.

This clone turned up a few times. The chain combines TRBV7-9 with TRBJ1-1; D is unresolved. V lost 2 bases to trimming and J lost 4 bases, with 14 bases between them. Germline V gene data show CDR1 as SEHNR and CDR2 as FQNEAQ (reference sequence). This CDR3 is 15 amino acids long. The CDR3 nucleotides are TGTGCCAGCAGCTTACGTCGGGGAGGCGGCACTGAAGCTTTCTTT. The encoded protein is CASSLRRGGGTEAFF.

The CDR3, as DNA: TGTGCCACCAGCAGAAGTAGCGGGACCGGGGAGAATGAGCAGTTCTTC. This translates into CATSRSSGTGENEQFF. The chain employs TRBV15 and TRBJ2-1, with 8 bases aligning to TRBD2. This CDR3 contains 16 residues. J lost 7 bases, V lost 2 bases, and 10 bases had no gene match. Germline CDR1 LNHNV, CDR2 YYDKDF (reference sequence).

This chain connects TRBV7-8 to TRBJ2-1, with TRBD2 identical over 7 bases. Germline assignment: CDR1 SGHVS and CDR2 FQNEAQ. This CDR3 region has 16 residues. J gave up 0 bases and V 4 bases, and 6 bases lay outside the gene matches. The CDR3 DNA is TGTGCCAGCAGCTATCTAGCGGCTAGCTCCTACAATGAGCAGTTCTTC. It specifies CASSYLAASSYNEQFF.

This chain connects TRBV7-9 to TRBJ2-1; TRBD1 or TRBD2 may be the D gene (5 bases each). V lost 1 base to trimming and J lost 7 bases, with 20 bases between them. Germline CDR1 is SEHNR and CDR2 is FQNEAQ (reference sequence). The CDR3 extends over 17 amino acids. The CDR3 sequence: CASSLDRLGAEGNEQFF. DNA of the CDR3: TGTGCCAGCAGCTTAGATCGTTTGGGAGCCGAGGGGAATGAGCAGTTCTTC.